Listed here are 30 T cell receptor beta chains from one sample, sequenced in a study of T cells in Graves' hyperthyroidism and ophthalmopathy. RNA transcripts were the template for amplifying TCR beta CDR3 regions. First-round RT-PCR of the TCR CDR3 relied on the HTBI primer set. TCRdb fed the multiplex PCR reads into MiXCR, producing one record per CDR3 protein. The sample consists of hundreds of thousands of distinct CDR3 sequences, just over 45% of them appearing once. The source material was peripheral blood or thyroid tissue (not recorded which). These receptors were obtained from a woman between 18 and 29 years old with Graves' hyperthyroidism.

Concerning this clonotype itself: This may be a read error, as it is one base from a much larger clone. The missing conserved phenylalanine or tryptophan at the end of this CDR3 makes a read error likely. This rearrangement joins TRBV19 to TRBJ1-6, with 9 bases lining up with TRBD1. This CDR3 has 14 residues. Losses at the gene ends were 6 bases for V and 10 bases for J; bases not matched to a gene: 7. In germline, CDR1 is LNHDA, CDR2 SQIVND (reference sequence). The CDR3 DNA reads TGTGCCAGTAGGACGGGGACAGGGCAATCACCCCTCCACTCT. Encoded protein: CASRTGTGQSPLHS.

This clonotype was seen a handful of times. The chain is built from TRBV7-9 and TRBJ2-5, with 8 bases that match TRBD2. The trim removed 5 bases at V and 5 bases at J, leaving 10 bases unmatched. The CDR3 runs 15 residues. Per germline, CDR1 SEHNR and CDR2 FQNEAQ (reference sequence). The CDR3 bases are TGTGCCAGCAGCCCGAGCGGGAGAGGTGGGGAGACCCAGTACTTC. This translates into CASSPSGRGGETQYF.

About this clonotype: The junction differs from germline at one of its ends, possibly a read error. This rearrangement joins TRBV10-3 to TRBJ1-5; 10 nucleotides align to TRBD1. CDR3 size: 15 residues. CDR1 and CDR2 from the germline V gene are ENHRY and SYGVKD. CDR3 amino acids: CASSRDRGHNQPQHF. CDR3 DNA sequence: TGTGCCAGCAGTCGTGACAGGGGGCACAATCAGCCCCAGCATTTT.

The J gene is TRBJ2-5, the V gene TRBV7-2; 7 bases agree with TRBD1. V lost 4 bases to trimming and J lost 9 bases; unmatched junction nucleotides: 11. CDR3 length equals 14 residues. Germline loops: CDR1 SGHTA, CDR2 FQGNSA. The CDR3 sequence is CASSSDRTYQPQYF. CDR3 DNA: TGTGCCAGCAGCTCGGACAGGACCTATCAGCCCCAGTACTTC.

This chain connects TRBV14 to TRBJ1-2; 10 bases are a match to TRBD1. With 0 bases clipped from V and 6 bases from J, the junction kept 1 base outside the gene matches. This CDR3 has 14 amino acids. Looked up from germline, CDR1 is SGHDN and CDR2 is FVKESK. CDR3 DNA sequence: TGTGCCAGCAGCCAAGAGACAGGGGGCCATGGCTACACCTTC. Translation gives CASSQETGGHGYTF.

The rearrangement uses TRBV25-1 and TRBJ1-2; D gene ambiguous. Trimming cost V 6 bases and J 8 bases, with 19 bases left between them. The CDR3 runs to 14 residues. Germline V gene sequence: CDR1 MGHDK, CDR2 SYGVNS. This CDR3 reads CASSDTYETNGYTF. The DNA of the CDR3 is TGTGCCAGCAGCGACACCTACGAGACTAACGGCTACACCTTC.

The gene calls are TRBV29-1 and TRBJ2-5; the D is unclear. The V gene lost 6 bases and the J gene lost 3 bases, with 5 bases spanning the gap. The CDR3 spans 10 residues. CDR1 and CDR2 from the germline V gene are SQVTM and ANQGSEA. CDR3 sequence reads: CSVQKETQYF. The DNA for the CDR3 is TGCAGCGTCCAAAAAGAGACCCAGTACTTC. Variable domain in full (rest from reference TRBV29-1 and TRBJ2-5): SAVISQKPSRDICQRGTSLTIQCQVDSQVTMMFWYRQQPGQSLTLIATANQGSEATYESGFVIDKFPISRPNLTFSTLTVSNMSPEDSSIYLCSVQKETQYFGPGTRLLVL.

The chain links TRBV10-2 to TRBJ1-5, with D possibly being TRBD1 or TRBD2 (5 bases each). The assigned J gene may be wrong: the sequence end matches TRBJ2-3 better. Per the germline V gene, CDR1 is WSHSY and CDR2 is SAAADI. The CDR3 covers 15 residues. CDR3 sequence: CASGSGAMLDQPQYF. CDR3 DNA sequence: TGCGCCAGCGGATCCGGGGCAATGCTGGATCAGCCCCAGTATTTT.

This clonotype was seen only once. The rearrangement links TRBV29-1 to TRBJ2-5; 7 positions match TRBD2. CDR1 is SQVTM and CDR2 is ANQGSEA in the germline V gene. V lost 6 bases, J lost 2 bases, and 6 bases stayed unmatched. This CDR3 spans 13 amino acids. This CDR3 reads CSVNHSGQETQYF. The CDR3 nucleotides read TGCAGCGTCAATCATAGCGGGCAAGAGACCCAGTACTTC.

V is TRBV7-9 and J is TRBJ2-7; D gene unclear. The CDR3 is 11 residues long. Germline assignment: CDR1 SEHNR and CDR2 FQNEAQ (reference sequence). V was cut by 5 bases and J by 10 bases, with 12 bases left in between. The chain's CDR3 is CASSQDLGQYF. In DNA form, the CDR3 reads TGTGCCAGCAGCCAAGATTTGGGCCAGTACTTC.

The CDR3 region is CASSIGVETQYF. DNA for the CDR3: TGTGCCAGTAGTATCGGAGTGGAGACCCAGTACTTC. This chain links TRBV19 with TRBJ2-5, with D unresolved. Germline V gene sequence: CDR1 LNHDA, CDR2 SQIVND (reference sequence). Trimming stripped 3 bases from V and 5 bases from J, with 7 bases between. This CDR3 is 12 amino acids long.

The chain recombines TRBV5-1 with TRBJ1-2, with 7 nucleotides matching TRBD1. The CDR3 contains 14 residues. Germline CDR1 SGHRS, CDR2 YFSETQ. V trimming: 5 bases; J trimming: 5 bases; junction bases outside the gene matches: 9. CDR3: CASRQTGMWYGYTF. The CDR3 coding sequence is TGCGCCAGCAGACAGACAGGGATGTGGTATGGCTACACCTTC.

For this clonotype: A single base separates this from a much larger clone, so it may be a read error. DNA of the CDR3: TGTGCCACCGCACCTTCGAGCACCGGGGAGCTGTTTTTT. This translates into CATAPSSTGELFF. The chain has TRBV15 and TRBJ2-2; D call uncertain. CDR3 length: 13 amino acids. Germline V gives CDR1 LNHNV, CDR2 YYDKDF (reference sequence). The V gene lost 8 bases and the J gene lost 4 bases, with 11 bases spanning the gap.

This clonotype has only one observation. The chain links TRBV10-3 to TRBJ1-3, with 9 nucleotides matching TRBD1. CDR1 and CDR2 from the germline V gene are ENHRY and SYGVKD. V shed 6 bases and J 7 bases; nucleotides not matched to a gene: 1. The CDR3 has 12 amino acids. The CDR3: CAIRDRGNTIYF. In DNA, the CDR3 is TGTGCCATCAGAGACAGGGGGAACACCATATATTTT.

The chain carries TRBV19 and TRBJ1-2; D gene ambiguous. The V end lost 1 base, the J end lost 8 bases, and 8 bases lay between the germline ends. Germline values: CDR1 LNHDA, CDR2 SQIVND (reference sequence). This CDR3 has 12 residues. CDR3 in amino acids: CASSIVAGGYTF. Here the CDR3 DNA reads TGTGCCAGTAGTATAGTGGCGGGAGGCTACACCTTC.

The CDR3 is CSTQRAGSTDTQYF. CDR3 DNA: TGCAGCACCCAAAGAGCCGGGAGCACAGATACGCAGTATTTT. The chain employs TRBV29-1 and TRBJ2-3; no firm D call. The CDR3 is 14 residues long. CDR1 and CDR2 from the germline V gene are SQVTM and ANQGSEA. V was shortened by 8 bases and J by 0 bases, with 15 bases between the two germline ends.

The chain carries TRBV9 and TRBJ2-7, with D perhaps TRBD2 (6 bases). Germline values: CDR1 SGDLS, CDR2 YYNGEE. There are 12 residues in the CDR3. V was clipped by 2 bases and J by 10 bases, with 13 bases between them. CDR3 coding DNA: TGTGCCAGCAGCGTTGTCGGGGAGGCCCAGTACTTC. This codes for CASSVVGEAQYF.

V usage is TRBV24-1 and J usage is TRBJ2-7; no definite D call. The V gene lost 4 bases and the J gene lost 7 bases, with 10 bases spanning the gap. Per germline, CDR1 KGHDR and CDR2 SFDVKD. This CDR3 comprises 12 residues. The CDR3 protein is CATSDGSREQYF. DNA of the CDR3: TGTGCCACCAGTGACGGAAGCAGGGAGCAGTACTTC.

Ten or more counts support this clonotype. The genes are TRBV25-1 and TRBJ1-2; D is undetermined. The CDR3 is 14 amino acids. Germline V gene data show CDR1 as MGHDK and CDR2 as SYGVNS. The V end lost 6 bases, the J end lost 8 bases, and 19 bases lay between the germline ends. The CDR3 region has the DNA TGTGCCAGCAGCTCGGCCAGGTCCATCGGGGGCTACACCTTC. Residues: CASSSARSIGGYTF.

Turning to this clonotype: One junction end does not reproduce the germline sequence, and a read error may be involved. The rearrangement joins TRBV24-1 to TRBJ1-2, with 8 bases identical to TRBD1. The CDR3 spans 13 residues. From germline, CDR1 is KGHDR and CDR2 SFDVKD. The CDR3 spells CATCSGQDYGYTF. The CDR3 nucleotides are TGCGCCACCTGCTCGGGACAGGACTATGGCTACACCTTC.

The chain combines TRBV10-3 with TRBJ2-7; 12 nucleotides line up with TRBD2. The CDR3 has 14 amino acids. Per germline, CDR1 ENHRY and CDR2 SYGVKD. Trimming cost V 5 bases and J 7 bases; bases outside gene matches: 6. The CDR3 sequence: CAISSLAGGQEQYF. CDR3 sequence (DNA): TGTGCCATCAGTTCTCTAGCGGGAGGGCAGGAGCAGTACTTC.

This clonotype was seen only a few times. The J gene is TRBJ1-1, the V gene TRBV9; 8 bases are a match to TRBD1. CDR1 is SGDLS, CDR2 YYNGEE, per germline. CDR3 length equals 16 residues. Unmatched junction bases numbered 8, after V lost 3 bases and J lost 1 base. CDR3 protein: CASSGSKTGANTEAFF. CDR3 nucleotide sequence: TGTGCCAGCAGCGGAAGTAAGACAGGGGCGAACACTGAAGCTTTCTTT.

The J gene is TRBJ2-7, the V gene TRBV20-1, with 9 bases aligning to TRBD2. The CDR3 runs to 14 residues. The V and J ends lost 3 bases and 2 bases, in that order; junction bases with no gene match: 5. Germline assignment: CDR1 DFQATT and CDR2 SNEGSKA (reference sequence). The CDR3 loop is CSARELAGAYEQYF. CDR3 nucleotides: TGCAGTGCTAGGGAATTAGCGGGGGCCTACGAGCAGTACTTC.

The chain combines TRBV5-1 with TRBJ2-5, with 9 bases lining up with TRBD2. This CDR3 comprises 15 residues. J was trimmed by 5 bases and V by 2 bases; bases with no gene match: 7. CDR1 SGHRS and CDR2 YFSETQ come from the germline V gene. The CDR3 region has the DNA TGCGCCAGCAGCTTCGGACTAGCGAAACGGGAGACCCAGTACTTC. It translates to CASSFGLAKRETQYF.

There are a few counts of this clonotype. V is TRBV7-9 and J is TRBJ1-3; D is undetermined. Trimming left V 4 bases short and J 4 bases short, with 11 bases between. CDR1 is SEHNR and CDR2 is FQNEAQ in the germline V gene (reference sequence). The CDR3 has 14 amino acids. CDR3 DNA: TGTGCCAGCAGCTCGTACGAATTCGGAAACACCATATATTTT. Translated: CASSSYEFGNTIYF.

This clonotype was observed a few times. The rearrangement links TRBV5-1 to TRBJ1-3, with a weak D call TRBD1 (5 bases). Germline values: CDR1 SGHRS, CDR2 YFSETQ. The CDR3 loop spans 13 amino acids. V was trimmed by 3 bases and J by 8 bases, leaving 12 bases between them. Here the CDR3 DNA reads TGCGCCAGCAGCTCAACAGGAGACTACACCATATATTTT. It is translated as CASSSTGDYTIYF.

For this clonotype: This may arise from a read error, as a much more abundant clone is one base away. The gene calls are TRBV7-6 and TRBJ2-2; perhaps TRBD2 as D (5 bases). CDR3 length: 13 residues. CDR1 SGHVS and CDR2 FNYEAQ come from the germline V gene. The CDR3 is CAGSPRGTGELFF. DNA of the CDR3: TGTGCCGGCAGCCCCCGAGGGACCGGGGAGCTGTTTTTT.

This clonotype was counted a few times. The chain joins TRBV7-3 to TRBJ1-4, with D perhaps TRBD1 (6 bases). The CDR3 is made up of 11 amino acids. CDR1 and CDR2 (germline): SGHTA, FQGTGA. The CDR3 protein is CAGAANEKLFF. The CDR3 nucleotides read TGTGCGGGGGCGGCTAATGAAAAACTGTTTTTT.

This clonotype was counted only a few times. This chain joins TRBV7-2 and TRBJ2-5, with 7 positions matching TRBD2. This CDR3 is 16 amino acids long. The ends lost 5 bases at V and 7 bases at J; junction bases unmatched: 16. Germline CDR1 reads SGHTA; CDR2 reads FQGNSA. DNA for the CDR3: TGTGCCAGCAGCCCTCTAGCGGCCACTTCGGCAGGGACCCAGTACTTC. Translation gives CASSPLAATSAGTQYF.

This clonotype was counted at least ten times. CDR3 in amino acids: CASTRQGYEQYF. The CDR3, as DNA: TGTGCCAGCACCCGACAGGGCTACGAGCAGTACTTC. The rearrangement uses TRBV7-2 and TRBJ2-7; 7 bases agree with TRBD1. CDR1 is SGHTA and CDR2 is FQGNSA in the germline V gene. J lost 3 bases, V lost 7 bases, and 3 bases had no gene match. The CDR3 runs 12 residues.